Detailed here is one TCR beta chain. Its target is unknown. With 10 bases clipped from V and 0 bases from J, the junction kept 3 bases outside the gene matches. Looked up from germline, CDR1 is MRHNA and CDR2 is SNTAGT. This CDR3 contains 13 residues. The record originates from a study of graft-versus-host responses after intestinal transplantation. At the level of the study: Every transplant recipient was induced with anti-thymocyte globulin, then maintained on tacrolimus and steroids for about 3 years.

Profiled with immunoSEQ multiplex PCR; TCRdb holds only in-frame clones, not every one. The sample holds more than 90,000 clones; 85% to 95% are singletons and the top ten take around 1.2%. General observations from the study: After transplant, early declines in HvG clones were associated with peak levels of circulating GvH clones. GvH clones occurred in recipient marrow; some first appeared in ileum or blood. Clonal ratios of graft-versus-host to host-versus-graft in allografts were high for patients exhibiting graft-donor T cell macrochimerism.

The TCR originated in a human donor who was the organ donor for an intestinal transplant. The chain joins TRBV6-4 to TRBJ2-3; 8 bases match TRBD2. Here the sequenced sample was unstimulated CD8+ T cells sorted from spleen or lymph node cells, taken before transplant. CDR3 DNA: TGTGCCAACCCGGGGGGGAGCACAGATACGCAGTATTTT. It specifies CANPGGSTDTQYF.